This is a list of T cell receptor beta chains from one sample in a study of vaccination effects on CD4 cells after COVID-19. The protocol was immunoSEQ multiplex PCR, while the TCRdb copy is restricted to in-frame clones and leaves out a portion. The data show about 31,000 clones, approximately 64% seen once. No antigen has been assigned to these receptors. The sample here was CD4+ T cells from PBMCs cultured with SARS-CoV-2 spike peptides, taken after COVID-19 vaccination. These TCRs come from a human donor who received a COVID-19 vaccine. The CDR3 runs from the conserved cysteine through the conserved F or W. The D gene is left open where the match is weak. Clone size is shown for a subset of rows, as once, few, many or a class of expanded clone.

clone size	J gene	V gene	D gene	CDR3 protein	CDR3 DNA
-	TRBJ2-1	TRBV10-1	TRBD2	CASSVTPGSGTDEQFF	TGCGCCAGCAGTGTTACCCCGGGTAGCGGGACTGATGAGCAGTTCTTC
-	TRBJ2-2	TRBV6-4	-	CASRHLGTGELFF	TGTGCCAGCAGACACCTAGGTACCGGGGAGCTGTTTTTT
-	TRBJ1-6	TRBV2	-	CASSSVKKRERPLHF	TGTGCCAGCTCTTCAGTGAAGAAAAGGGAAAGGCCCCTCCACTTT
-	TRBJ2-2	TRBV12-3/TRBV12-4	-	CASTPSGVGELFF	TGTGCCAGCACCCCTTCCGGGGTCGGGGAGCTGTTTTTT
-	TRBJ2-5	TRBV21-1	-	CASSKGEGETQYF	TGTGCCAGCAGCAAGGGGGAAGGAGAGACCCAGTACTTC
-	TRBJ1-2	TRBV7-6	-	CASSLEPGPGRYGYTF	TGTGCCAGCAGCTTAGAACCAGGACCGGGGCGTTATGGCTACACCTTC
-	TRBJ2-7	TRBV10-3	-	CAISGREIEQYF	TGTGCCATCAGTGGTAGGGAGATCGAGCAGTACTTC
-	TRBJ1-2	TRBV18	TRBD1	CASSRDRMVYGYTF	TGTGCCAGCTCAAGGGACAGAATGGTCTATGGCTACACCTTC
-	TRBJ2-7	TRBV4-1	-	CASSQSGRDRRYEQYF	TGCGCCAGCAGCCAGTCCGGGAGGGACAGGCGCTACGAGCAGTACTTC
-	TRBJ2-7	TRBV6-5	TRBD1	CASSWDRASYEQYF	TGTGCCAGCAGTTGGGACAGGGCCAGCTACGAGCAGTACTTC
-	TRBJ1-2	TRBV5-6	TRBD1	CASSLLTGTGEGYTF	TGTGCCAGCAGCTTACTCACCGGGACAGGGGAGGGCTACACCTTC
-	TRBJ2-2	TRBV10-3	-	CAISERGAPTGELFF	TGTGCCATCAGTGAGAGGGGGGCCCCCACCGGGGAGCTGTTTTTT
-	TRBJ1-1	TRBV6-4	TRBD1	CASNRGEGEAFF	TGTGCCAGCAACAGGGGTGAAGGGGAAGCTTTCTTT
-	TRBJ1-2	TRBV12-3/TRBV12-4	-	CASSLGENYGYTF	TGTGCCAGCAGTTTGGGGGAGAACTATGGCTACACCTTC
-	TRBJ2-1	TRBV15	TRBD2	CATSRDSGGRVSYNEQFF	TGTGCCACCAGCAGAGATTCAGGCGGGAGGGTCTCCTACAATGAGCAGTTCTTC
few	TRBJ2-7	TRBV5-1	-	CASSIIRGATYEQYF	TGCGCCAGCAGCATTATCCGGGGGGCCACTTACGAGCAGTACTTC
-	TRBJ2-3	TRBV5-1	TRBD2	CASTPLSGGGTDTQYF	TGCGCCAGCACCCCCCTTAGCGGGGGTGGCACAGATACGCAGTATTTT
few	TRBJ2-7	TRBV24-1	TRBD1	CATSVGTGDNEQYF	TGTGCCACCAGTGTAGGGACAGGGGACAACGAGCAGTACTTC
few	TRBJ1-1	TRBV19	TRBD1	CASSIGRQGGRPMNTEAFF	TGTGCCAGTAGTATCGGTCGGCAGGGGGGAAGGCCCATGAACACTGAAGCTTTCTTT
-	TRBJ2-3	TRBV10-3	TRBD2	CAIRDGTSGSTDTQYF	TGTGCCATCAGGGACGGGACTAGCGGATCCACAGATACGCAGTATTTT
once	TRBJ2-3	TRBV7-2	-	CASSLVIPGVTDTQYF	TGTGCCAGCAGCTTAGTTATCCCCGGGGTTACAGATACGCAGTATTTT
-	TRBJ2-5	TRBV5-1	TRBD2	CASSLGLSGGAQETQYF	TGCGCCAGCAGCTTGGGGCTAAGCGGGGGGGCCCAAGAGACCCAGTACTTC
few	TRBJ2-2	TRBV12-3/TRBV12-4	-	CASRMTGELFF	TGTGCCAGCAGAATGACCGGGGAGCTGTTTTTT
-	TRBJ2-3	TRBV5-1	TRBD1	CASTRDRGEADTQYF	TGCGCCAGCACAAGGGACAGGGGGGAAGCAGATACGCAGTATTTT
-	TRBJ2-7	TRBV7-9	TRBD1	CASSPGQGWDEQYF	TGTGCCAGCAGCCCAGGACAGGGTTGGGACGAGCAGTACTTC
-	TRBJ1-1	TRBV2	-	CASSEGVLAAEAFF	TGTGCCAGCAGTGAAGGTGTCCTTGCGGCTGAAGCTTTCTTT
-	TRBJ2-5	TRBV19	TRBD2	CASSVGLAGDQYF	TGTGCCAGTAGTGTCGGGCTAGCGGGAGACCAGTACTTC
-	TRBJ2-5	TRBV5-1	-	CASSLEETQYF	TGCGCCAGCAGCCTGGAAGAGACCCAGTACTTC
-	TRBJ1-2	TRBV12-3/TRBV12-4	TRBD1	CASSRTGEGYTF	TGTGCCAGCAGCCGGACAGGGGAAGGCTACACCTTC
-	TRBJ1-1	TRBV5-5	-	CASSLTVMNTEAFF	TGTGCCAGCAGCTTAACAGTGATGAACACTGAAGCTTTCTTT
medium-sized	TRBJ2-1	TRBV14	TRBD1	CASSQGIDRVQFF	TGTGCCAGCAGCCAAGGAATCGACAGGGTACAGTTCTTC
-	TRBJ2-7	TRBV5-8	-	CASRTRKGSYEQYF	TGTGCCAGCAGGACCAGGAAGGGATCCTACGAGCAGTACTTC
-	TRBJ2-7	TRBV11-2	TRBD2	CASRTQRGPVSYEQYF	TGTGCCAGCAGAACTCAGCGGGGGCCCGTCTCCTACGAGCAGTACTTC
-	TRBJ1-5	TRBV6-5	-	CASSGQNNQPQHF	TGTGCCAGCAGCGGGCAGAACAATCAGCCCCAGCATTTT
few	TRBJ2-7	TRBV18	-	CASSPLQRGEQYF	TGTGCCAGCTCACCTCTCCAGCGTGGCGAGCAGTACTTC